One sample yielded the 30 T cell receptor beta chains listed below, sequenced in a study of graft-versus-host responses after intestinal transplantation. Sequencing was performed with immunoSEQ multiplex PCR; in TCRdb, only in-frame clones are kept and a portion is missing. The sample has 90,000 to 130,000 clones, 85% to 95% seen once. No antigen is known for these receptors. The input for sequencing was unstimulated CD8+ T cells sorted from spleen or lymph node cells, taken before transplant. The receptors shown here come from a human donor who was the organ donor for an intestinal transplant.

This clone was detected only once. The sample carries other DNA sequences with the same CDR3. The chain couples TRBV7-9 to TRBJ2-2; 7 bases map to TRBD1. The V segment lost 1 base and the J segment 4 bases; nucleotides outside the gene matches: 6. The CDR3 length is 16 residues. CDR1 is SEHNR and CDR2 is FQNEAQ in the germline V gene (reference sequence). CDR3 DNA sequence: TGTGCCAGCAGCTTAGTAAGGGGGCTCGGCACCGGGGAGCTGTTTTTT. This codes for CASSLVRGLGTGELFF.

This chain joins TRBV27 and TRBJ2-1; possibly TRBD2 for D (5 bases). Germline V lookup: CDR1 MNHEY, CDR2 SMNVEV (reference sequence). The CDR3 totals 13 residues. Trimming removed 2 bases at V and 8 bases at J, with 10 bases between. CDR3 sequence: CASSLIQRDEQFF. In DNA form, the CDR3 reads TGTGCCAGCAGTTTAATCCAGAGGGATGAGCAGTTCTTC.

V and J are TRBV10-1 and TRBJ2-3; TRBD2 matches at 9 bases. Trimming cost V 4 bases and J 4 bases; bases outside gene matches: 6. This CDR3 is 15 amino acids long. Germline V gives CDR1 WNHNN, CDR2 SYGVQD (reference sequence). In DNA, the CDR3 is TGCGCCAGCAGTGTCCGGGCGGGAGGGGCAGATACGCAGTATTTT. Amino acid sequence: CASSVRAGGADTQYF.

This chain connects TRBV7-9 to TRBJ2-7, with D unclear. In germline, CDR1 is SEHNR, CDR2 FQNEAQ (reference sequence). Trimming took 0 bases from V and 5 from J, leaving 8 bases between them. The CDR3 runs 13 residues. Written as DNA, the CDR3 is TGTGCCAGCAGCTTAGCGCTTTCGGACGAGCAGTACTTC. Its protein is CASSLALSDEQYF.

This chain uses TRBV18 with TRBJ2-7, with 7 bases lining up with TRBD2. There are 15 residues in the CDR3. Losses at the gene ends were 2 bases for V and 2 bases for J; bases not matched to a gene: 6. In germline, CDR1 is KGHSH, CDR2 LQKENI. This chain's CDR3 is CASSPTSGAAYEQYF. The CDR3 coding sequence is TGTGCCAGCTCACCAACCAGCGGGGCCGCCTACGAGCAGTACTTC.

CDR3 region: CASSEGLAGGREQYF. The CDR3 coding sequence is TGTGCCAGCAGCGAGGGGCTAGCGGGAGGACGGGAGCAGTACTTC. The rearrangement links TRBV7-8 to TRBJ2-7; the match to TRBD2 covers 11 bases. CDR1 and CDR2 (germline): SGHVS, FQNEAQ. V trimming: 5 bases; J trimming: 7 bases; junction bases outside the gene matches: 10. CDR3 length: 15 amino acids. Combining the CDR3 with reference TRBV7-8 and TRBJ2-7 gives the whole variable domain GAGVSQSPRYKVAKRGQDVALRCDPISGHVSLFWYQQALGQGPEFLTYFQNEAQLDKSGLPSDRFFAERPEGSVSTLKIQRTQQEDSAVYLCASSEGLAGGREQYFGPGTRLTVT.

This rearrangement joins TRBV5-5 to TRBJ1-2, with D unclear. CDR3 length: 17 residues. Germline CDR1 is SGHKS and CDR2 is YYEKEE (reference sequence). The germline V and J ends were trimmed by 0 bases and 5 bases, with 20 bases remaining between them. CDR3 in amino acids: CASSLGGSTAGAYGYTF. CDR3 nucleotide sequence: TGTGCCAGCAGCTTGGGAGGGTCCACAGCGGGCGCGTATGGCTACACCTTC.

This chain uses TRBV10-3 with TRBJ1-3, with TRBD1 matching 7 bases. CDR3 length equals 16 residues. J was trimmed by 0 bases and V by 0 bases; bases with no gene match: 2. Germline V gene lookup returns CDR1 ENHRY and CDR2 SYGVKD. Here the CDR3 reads CAISESDRSSGNTIYF. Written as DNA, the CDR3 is TGTGCCATCAGTGAGTCGGACAGGTCCTCTGGAAACACCATATATTTT.

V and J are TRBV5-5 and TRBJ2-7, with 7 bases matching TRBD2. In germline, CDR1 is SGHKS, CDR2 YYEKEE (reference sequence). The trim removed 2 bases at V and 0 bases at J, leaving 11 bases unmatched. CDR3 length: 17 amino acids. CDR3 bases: TGTGCCAGCAGCTTTGGCAGCACGGGCGGGGGCTCCTACGAGCAGTACTTC. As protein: CASSFGSTGGGSYEQYF.

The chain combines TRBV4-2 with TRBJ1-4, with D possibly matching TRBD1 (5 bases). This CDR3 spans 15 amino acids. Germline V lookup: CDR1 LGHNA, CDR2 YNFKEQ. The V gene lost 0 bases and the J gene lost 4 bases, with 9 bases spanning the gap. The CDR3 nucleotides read TGTGCCAGCAGCCAAGAATTGGGGGTTAATGAAAAACTGTTTTTT. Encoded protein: CASSQELGVNEKLFF.

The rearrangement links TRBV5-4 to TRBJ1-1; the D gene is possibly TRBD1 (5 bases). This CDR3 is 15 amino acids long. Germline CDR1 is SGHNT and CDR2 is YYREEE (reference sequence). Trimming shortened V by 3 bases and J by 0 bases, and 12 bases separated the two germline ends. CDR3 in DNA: TGTGCCAGCAGCTCGGGTCTAGGGGTGAACACTGAAGCTTTCTTT. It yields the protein CASSSGLGVNTEAFF. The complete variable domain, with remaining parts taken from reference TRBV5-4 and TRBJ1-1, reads ETGVTQSPTHLIKTRGQQVTLRCSSQSGHNTVSWYQQALGQGPQFIFQYYREEENGRGNFPPRFSGLQFPNYSSELNVNALELDDSALYLCASSSGLGVNTEAFFGQGTRLTVV.

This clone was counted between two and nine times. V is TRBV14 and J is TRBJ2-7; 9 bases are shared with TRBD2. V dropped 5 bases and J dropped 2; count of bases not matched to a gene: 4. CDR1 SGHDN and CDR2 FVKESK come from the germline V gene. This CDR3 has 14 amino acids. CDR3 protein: CASSRTSETYEQYF. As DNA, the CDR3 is TGTGCCAGCAGCAGGACTAGCGAGACCTACGAGCAGTACTTC.

The CDR3 is CAISDQGARYGYTF. The DNA for the CDR3 is TGTGCCATCAGTGACCAGGGGGCGCGGTATGGCTACACCTTC. The chain combines TRBV10-3 with TRBJ1-2; 8 bases are shared with TRBD1. The CDR3 is made up of 14 amino acids. Germline trimming cut 3 bases from V and 5 bases from J; bases unmatched to any gene: 5. Germline CDR1 reads ENHRY; CDR2 reads SYGVKD.

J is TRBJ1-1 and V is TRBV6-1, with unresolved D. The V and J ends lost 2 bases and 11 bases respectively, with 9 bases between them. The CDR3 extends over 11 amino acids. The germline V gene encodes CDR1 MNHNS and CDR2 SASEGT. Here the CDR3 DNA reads TGTGCCAGCAGTGAAATAGGTGCGGCTTTCTTT. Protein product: CASSEIGAAFF.

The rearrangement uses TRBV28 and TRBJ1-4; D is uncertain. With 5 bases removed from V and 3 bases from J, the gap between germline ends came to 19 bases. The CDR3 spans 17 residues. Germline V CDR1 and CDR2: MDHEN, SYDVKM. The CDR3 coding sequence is TGTGCCAGCAGTCCGGTTGCCGAGGCAGTGGCTAATGAAAAACTGTTTTTT. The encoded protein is CASSPVAEAVANEKLFF.

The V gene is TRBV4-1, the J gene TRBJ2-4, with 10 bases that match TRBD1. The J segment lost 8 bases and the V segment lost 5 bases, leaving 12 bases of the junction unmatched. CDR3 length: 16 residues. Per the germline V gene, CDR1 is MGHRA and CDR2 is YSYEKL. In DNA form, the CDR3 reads TGCGCCAGCAGCTTTACTGCCGGGACAGGGGTTGACATTCAGTACTTC. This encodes CASSFTAGTGVDIQYF.

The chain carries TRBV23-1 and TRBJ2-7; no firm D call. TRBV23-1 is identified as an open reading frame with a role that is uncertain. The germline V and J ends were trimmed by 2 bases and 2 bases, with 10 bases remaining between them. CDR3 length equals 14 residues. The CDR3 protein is CASSQASTAYEQYF. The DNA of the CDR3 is TGCGCCAGCAGTCAAGCCAGCACCGCCTACGAGCAGTACTTC.

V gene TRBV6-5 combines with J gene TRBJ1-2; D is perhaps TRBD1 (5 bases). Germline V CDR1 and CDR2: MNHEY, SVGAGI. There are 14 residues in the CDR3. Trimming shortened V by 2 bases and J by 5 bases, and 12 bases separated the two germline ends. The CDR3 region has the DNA TGTGCCAGCAGTTACCACGAGACAGCGTATGGCTACACCTTC. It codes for CASSYHETAYGYTF.

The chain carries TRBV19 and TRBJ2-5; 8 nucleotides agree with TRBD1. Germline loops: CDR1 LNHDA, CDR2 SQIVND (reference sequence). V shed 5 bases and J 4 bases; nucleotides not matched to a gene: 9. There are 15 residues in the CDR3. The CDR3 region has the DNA TGTGCCAGTAGTCTTAGCCCCGGGACAGGAGAGACCCAGTACTTC. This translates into CASSLSPGTGETQYF.

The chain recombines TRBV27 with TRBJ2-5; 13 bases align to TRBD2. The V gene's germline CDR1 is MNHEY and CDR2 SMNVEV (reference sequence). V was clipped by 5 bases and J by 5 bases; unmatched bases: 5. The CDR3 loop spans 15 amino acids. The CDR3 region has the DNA TGTGCCAGCAGTGGGACTAGCGGGATTGGGGAGACCCAGTACTTC. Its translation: CASSGTSGIGETQYF.

CDR3 residues: CASSLEVGRPEAFF. The CDR3 coding sequence is TGTGCCAGCAGCTTGGAGGTAGGGAGGCCTGAAGCTTTCTTT. This rearrangement joins TRBV5-4 to TRBJ1-1; no clear D gene. The CDR3 runs 14 residues. V dropped 0 bases and J dropped 6 bases, with 12 bases sitting between them. CDR1 is SGHNT and CDR2 is YYREEE in the germline V gene (reference sequence).

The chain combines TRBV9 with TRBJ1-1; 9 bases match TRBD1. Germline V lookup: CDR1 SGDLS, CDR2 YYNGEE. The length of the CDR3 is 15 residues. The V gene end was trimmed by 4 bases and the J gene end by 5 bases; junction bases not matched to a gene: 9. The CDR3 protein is CASSPTGGESTEAFF. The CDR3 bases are TGTGCCAGCAGCCCAACAGGGGGCGAAAGTACTGAAGCTTTCTTT.

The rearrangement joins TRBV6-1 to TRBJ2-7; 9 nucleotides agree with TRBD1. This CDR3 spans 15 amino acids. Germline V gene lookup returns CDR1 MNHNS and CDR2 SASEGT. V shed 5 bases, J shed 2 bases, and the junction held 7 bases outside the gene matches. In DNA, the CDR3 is TGTGCCAGCAGTTGGGACAGGGCGACGACCTACGAGCAGTACTTC. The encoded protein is CASSWDRATTYEQYF.

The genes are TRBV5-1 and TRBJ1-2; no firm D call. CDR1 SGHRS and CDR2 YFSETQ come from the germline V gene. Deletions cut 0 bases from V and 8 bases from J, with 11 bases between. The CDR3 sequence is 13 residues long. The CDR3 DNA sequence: TGCGCCAGCAGCTTGGTTCCCCGCCAAGGCTACACCTTC. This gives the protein CASSLVPRQGYTF.

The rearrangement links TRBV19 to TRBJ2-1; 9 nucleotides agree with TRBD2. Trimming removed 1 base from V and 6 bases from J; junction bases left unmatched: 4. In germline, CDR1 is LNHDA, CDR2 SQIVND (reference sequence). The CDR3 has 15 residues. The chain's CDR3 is CASSIASGRPNEQFF. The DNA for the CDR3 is TGTGCCAGTAGTATAGCAAGCGGGAGGCCCAATGAGCAGTTCTTC.

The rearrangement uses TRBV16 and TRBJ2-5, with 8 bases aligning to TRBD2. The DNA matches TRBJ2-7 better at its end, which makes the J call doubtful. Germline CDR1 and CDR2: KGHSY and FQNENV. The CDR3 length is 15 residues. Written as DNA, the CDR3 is TGTGCCAGCAGCCGTACCGGGACTAGTTCGCTCGAGCAGTACTTC. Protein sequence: CASSRTGTSSLEQYF.

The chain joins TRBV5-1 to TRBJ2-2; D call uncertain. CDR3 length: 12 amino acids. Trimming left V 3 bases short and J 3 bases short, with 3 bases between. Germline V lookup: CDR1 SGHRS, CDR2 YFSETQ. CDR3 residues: CASSWDTGELFF. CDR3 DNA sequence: TGCGCCAGCAGCTGGGACACCGGGGAGCTGTTTTTT.

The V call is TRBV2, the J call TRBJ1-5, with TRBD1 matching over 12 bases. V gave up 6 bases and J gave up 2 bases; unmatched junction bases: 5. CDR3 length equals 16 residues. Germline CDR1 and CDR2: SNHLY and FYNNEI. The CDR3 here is CASSQGQGAGNQPQHF. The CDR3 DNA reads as TGTGCCAGCAGCCAGGGACAGGGGGCCGGCAATCAGCCCCAGCATTTT.

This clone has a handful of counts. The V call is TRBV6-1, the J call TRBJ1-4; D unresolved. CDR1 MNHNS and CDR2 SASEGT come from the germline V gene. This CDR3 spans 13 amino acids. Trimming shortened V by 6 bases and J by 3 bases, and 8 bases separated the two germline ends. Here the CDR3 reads CASRDWANEKLFF. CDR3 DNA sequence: TGTGCCAGCAGGGACTGGGCTAATGAAAAACTGTTTTTT.

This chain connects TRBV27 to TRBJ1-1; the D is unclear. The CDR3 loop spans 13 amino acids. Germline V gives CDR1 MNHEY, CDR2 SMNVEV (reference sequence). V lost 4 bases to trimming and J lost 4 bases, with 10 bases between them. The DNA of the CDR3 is TGTGCCAGCAGTTGGCTTTACGGCACTGAAGCTTTCTTT. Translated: CASSWLYGTEAFF.